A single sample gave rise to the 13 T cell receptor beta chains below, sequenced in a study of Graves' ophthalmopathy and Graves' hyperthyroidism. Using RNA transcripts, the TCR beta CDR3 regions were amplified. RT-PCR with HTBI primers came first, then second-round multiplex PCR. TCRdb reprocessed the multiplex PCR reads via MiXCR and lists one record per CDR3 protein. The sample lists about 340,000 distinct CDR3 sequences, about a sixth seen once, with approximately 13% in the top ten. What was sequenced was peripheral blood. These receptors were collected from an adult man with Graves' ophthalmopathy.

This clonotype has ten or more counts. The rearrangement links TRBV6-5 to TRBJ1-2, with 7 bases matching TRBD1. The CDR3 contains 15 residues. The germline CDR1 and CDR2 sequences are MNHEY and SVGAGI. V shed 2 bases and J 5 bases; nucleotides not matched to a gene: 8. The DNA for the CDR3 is TGTGCCAGCAGTTACAGCGTGACAGGGCGATATGGCTACACCTTC. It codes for CASSYSVTGRYGYTF.

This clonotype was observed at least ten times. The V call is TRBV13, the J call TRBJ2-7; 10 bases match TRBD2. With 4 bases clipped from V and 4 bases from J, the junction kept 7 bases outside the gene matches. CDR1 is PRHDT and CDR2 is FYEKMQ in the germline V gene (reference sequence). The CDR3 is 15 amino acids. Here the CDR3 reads CASSSLLAGAYEQYF. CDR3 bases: TGTGCCAGCAGCTCGTTGCTAGCGGGGGCGTACGAGCAGTACTTC.

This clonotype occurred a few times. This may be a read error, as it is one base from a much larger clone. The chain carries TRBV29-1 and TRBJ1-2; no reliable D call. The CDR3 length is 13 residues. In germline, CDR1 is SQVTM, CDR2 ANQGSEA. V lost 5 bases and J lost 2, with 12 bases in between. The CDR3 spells CSVIPGSNYGYTF. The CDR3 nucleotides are TGCAGCGTTATTCCGGGATCCAACTATGGCTACACCTTC.

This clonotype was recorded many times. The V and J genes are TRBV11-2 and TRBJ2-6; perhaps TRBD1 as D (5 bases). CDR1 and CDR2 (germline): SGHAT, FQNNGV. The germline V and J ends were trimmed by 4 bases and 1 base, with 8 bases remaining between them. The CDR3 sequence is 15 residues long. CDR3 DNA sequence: TGTGCCAGCAGCTCCCCAGGGTCTGGGGCCAACGTCCTGACTTTC. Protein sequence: CASSSPGSGANVLTF.

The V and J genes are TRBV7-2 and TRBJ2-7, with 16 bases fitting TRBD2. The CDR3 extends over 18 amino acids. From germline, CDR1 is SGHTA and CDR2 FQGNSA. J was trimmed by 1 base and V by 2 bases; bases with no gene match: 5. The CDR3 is CASSLSGLAGGPSYEQYF. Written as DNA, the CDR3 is TGTGCCAGCAGCTTATCGGGACTAGCGGGGGGGCCGTCCTACGAGCAGTACTTC.

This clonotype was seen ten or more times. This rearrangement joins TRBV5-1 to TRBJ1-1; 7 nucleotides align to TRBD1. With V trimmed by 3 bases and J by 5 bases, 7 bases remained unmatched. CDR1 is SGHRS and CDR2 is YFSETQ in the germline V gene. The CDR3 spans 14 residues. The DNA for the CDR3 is TGCGCCAGCAGCTCGACAGGGCGCGGGACTGAAGCTTTCTTT. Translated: CASSSTGRGTEAFF.

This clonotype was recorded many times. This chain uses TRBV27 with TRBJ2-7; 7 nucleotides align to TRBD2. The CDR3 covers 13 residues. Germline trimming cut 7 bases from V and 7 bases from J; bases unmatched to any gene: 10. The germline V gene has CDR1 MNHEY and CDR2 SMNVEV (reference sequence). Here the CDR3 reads CASKGSWGGEQYF. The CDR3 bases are TGTGCCAGCAAAGGGAGTTGGGGGGGAGAGCAGTACTTC.

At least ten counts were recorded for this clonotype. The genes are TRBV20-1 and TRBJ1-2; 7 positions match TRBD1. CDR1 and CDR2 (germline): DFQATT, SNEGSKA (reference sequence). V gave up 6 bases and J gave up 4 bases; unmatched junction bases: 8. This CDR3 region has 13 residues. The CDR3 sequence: CSATTGRGYGYTF. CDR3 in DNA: TGCAGTGCCACGACAGGGCGAGGCTATGGCTACACCTTC.

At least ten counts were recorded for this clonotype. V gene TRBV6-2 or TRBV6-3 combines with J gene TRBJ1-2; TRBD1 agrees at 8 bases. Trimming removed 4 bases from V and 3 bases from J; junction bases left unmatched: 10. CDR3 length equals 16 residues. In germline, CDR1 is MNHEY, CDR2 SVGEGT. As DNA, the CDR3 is TGTGCCAGCAGTTCGCCGACAGGGGTGGTGGACTATGGCTACACCTTC. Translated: CASSSPTGVVDYGYTF.

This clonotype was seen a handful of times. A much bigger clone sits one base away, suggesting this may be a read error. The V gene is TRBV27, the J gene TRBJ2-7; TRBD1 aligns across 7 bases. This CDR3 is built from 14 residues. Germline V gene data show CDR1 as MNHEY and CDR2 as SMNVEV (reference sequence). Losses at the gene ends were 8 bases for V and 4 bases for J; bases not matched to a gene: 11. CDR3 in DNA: TGTGCCAGCTCTACGGGACAGTGGGCTTACGAGCAGTACTTC. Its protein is CASSTGQWAYEQYF.

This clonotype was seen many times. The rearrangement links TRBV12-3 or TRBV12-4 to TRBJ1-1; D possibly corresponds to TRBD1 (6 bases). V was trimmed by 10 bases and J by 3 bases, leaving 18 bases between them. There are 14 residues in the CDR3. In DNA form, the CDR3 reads TGTGCCAATAGTCGGGGGCGCATGGACACTGAAGCTTTCTTT. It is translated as CANSRGRMDTEAFF.

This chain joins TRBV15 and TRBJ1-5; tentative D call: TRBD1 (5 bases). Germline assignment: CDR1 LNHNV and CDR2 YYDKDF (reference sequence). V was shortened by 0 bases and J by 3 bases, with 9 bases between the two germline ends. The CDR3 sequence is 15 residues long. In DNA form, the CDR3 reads TGTGCCACCAGCAGAGACCGGACAATCAATCAGCCCCAGCATTTT. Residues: CATSRDRTINQPQHF.

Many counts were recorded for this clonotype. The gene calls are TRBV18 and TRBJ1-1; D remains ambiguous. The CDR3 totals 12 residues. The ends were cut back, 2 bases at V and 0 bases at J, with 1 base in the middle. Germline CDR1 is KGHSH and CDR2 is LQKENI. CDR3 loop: CASSPMNTEAFF. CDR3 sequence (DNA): TGTGCCAGCTCACCAATGAACACTGAAGCTTTCTTT.